This T cell receptor beta chain was captured by sequencing in a study of CD8+ T cells in alopecia areata. Background on the study: Administration of oral tofacitinib to treated patients was at 5 to 10 mg twice daily.

cDNA reverse transcribed from extracted RNA served as the sequencing template. Clones were read by immunoSEQ multiplex PCR, and TCRdb kept only the in-frame ones, dropping some. Altogether approximately 150,000 clones are present, roughly 58% being singletons, with the ten largest covering 16%. Germline V gene data show CDR1 as SQVTM and CDR2 as ANQGSEA. The CDR3 runs to 15 residues. The trim removed 6 bases at V and 0 bases at J, leaving 9 bases unmatched. Concerning this clone itself: The antigen is unknown.

Study-wide results and limits: A single nonresponder leaves the baseline CD8+ expansion link to response uncertain.

Treatment here: oral pan-JAK inhibitor, 5-10 mg twice daily. The rearrangement joins TRBV29-1 to TRBJ1-2; 8 positions agree with TRBD1. Material: CD4+ T cells sorted from blood, obtained between weeks 55 and 65, from a patient treated with tofacitinib. The origin of this receptor is a human donor with alopecia areata. The CDR3 protein is CSVTGQVVSNYGYTF. The CDR3 nucleotides read TGCAGCGTGACGGGACAGGTTGTTTCTAACTATGGCTACACCTTC. The whole variable domain, remainder taken from reference TRBV29-1 and TRBJ1-2, is SAVISQKPSRDICQRGTSLTIQCQVDSQVTMMFWYRQQPGQSLTLIATANQGSEATYESGFVIDKFPISRPNLTFSTLTVSNMSPEDSSIYLCSVTGQVVSNYGYTFGSGTRLTVV.